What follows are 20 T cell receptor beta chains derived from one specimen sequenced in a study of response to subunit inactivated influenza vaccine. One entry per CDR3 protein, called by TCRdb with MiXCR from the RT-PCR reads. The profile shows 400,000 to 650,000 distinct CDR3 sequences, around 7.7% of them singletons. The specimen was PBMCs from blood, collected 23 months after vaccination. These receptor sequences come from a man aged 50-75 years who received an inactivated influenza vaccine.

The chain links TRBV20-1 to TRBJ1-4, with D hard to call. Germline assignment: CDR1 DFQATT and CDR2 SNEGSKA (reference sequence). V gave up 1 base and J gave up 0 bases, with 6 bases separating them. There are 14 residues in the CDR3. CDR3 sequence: CSARVWATNEKLFF. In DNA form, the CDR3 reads TGCAGTGCTAGAGTTTGGGCAACTAATGAAAAACTGTTTTTT.

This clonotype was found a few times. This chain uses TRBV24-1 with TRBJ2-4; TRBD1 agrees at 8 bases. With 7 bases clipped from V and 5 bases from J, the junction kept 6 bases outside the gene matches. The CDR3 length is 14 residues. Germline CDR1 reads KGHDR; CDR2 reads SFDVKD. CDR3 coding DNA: TGTGCCACCAGCCAGACAGGGGTTCAAAACATTCAGTACTTC. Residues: CATSQTGVQNIQYF.

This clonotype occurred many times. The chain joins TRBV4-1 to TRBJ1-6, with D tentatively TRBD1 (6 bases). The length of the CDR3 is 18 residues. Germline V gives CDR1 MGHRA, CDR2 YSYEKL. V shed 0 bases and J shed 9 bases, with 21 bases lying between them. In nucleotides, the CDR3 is TGCGCCAGCAGCCAAGAACCCCCTCAACAGGGATTCAGTTCACCCCTCCACTTT. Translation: CASSQEPPQQGFSSPLHF.

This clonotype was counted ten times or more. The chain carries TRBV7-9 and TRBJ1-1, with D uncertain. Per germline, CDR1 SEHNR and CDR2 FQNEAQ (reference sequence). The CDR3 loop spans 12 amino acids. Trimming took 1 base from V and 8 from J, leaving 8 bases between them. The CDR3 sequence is CASSLDRFEAFF. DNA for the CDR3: TGTGCCAGCAGCTTAGATAGGTTCGAAGCTTTCTTT.

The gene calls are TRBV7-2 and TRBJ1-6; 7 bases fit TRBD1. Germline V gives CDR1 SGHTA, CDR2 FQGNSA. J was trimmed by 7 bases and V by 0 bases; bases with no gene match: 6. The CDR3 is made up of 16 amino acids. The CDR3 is CASSLAGTVGNSPLHF. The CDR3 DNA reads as TGTGCCAGCAGCTTAGCGGGGACAGTGGGAAATTCACCCCTCCACTTT.

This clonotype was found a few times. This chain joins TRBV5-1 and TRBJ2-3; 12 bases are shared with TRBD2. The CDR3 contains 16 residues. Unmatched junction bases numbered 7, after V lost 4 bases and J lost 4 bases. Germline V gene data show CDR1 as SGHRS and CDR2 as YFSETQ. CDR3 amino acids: CASSTASGGAPDTQYF. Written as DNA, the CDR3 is TGCGCCAGCAGCACGGCTAGCGGGGGGGCCCCAGATACGCAGTATTTT. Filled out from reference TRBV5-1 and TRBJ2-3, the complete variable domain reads KAGVTQTPRYLIKTRGQQVTLSCSPISGHRSVSWYQQTPGQGLQFLFEYFSETQRNKGNFPGRFSGRQFSNSRSEMNVSTLELGDSALYLCASSTASGGAPDTQYFGPGTRLTVL.

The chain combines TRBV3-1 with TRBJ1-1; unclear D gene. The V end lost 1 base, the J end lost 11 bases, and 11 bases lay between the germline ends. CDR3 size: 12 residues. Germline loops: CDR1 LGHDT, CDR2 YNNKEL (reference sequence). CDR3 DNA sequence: TGTGCCAGCAGCCAAGTAGAAGGGCAGGCTTTCTTT. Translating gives CASSQVEGQAFF. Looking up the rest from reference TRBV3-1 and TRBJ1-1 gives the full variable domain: DTAVSQTPKYLVTQMGNDKSIKCEQNLGHDTMYWYKQDSKKFLKIMFSYNNKELIINETVPNRFSPKSPDKAHLNLHINSLELGDSAVYFCASSQVEGQAFFGQGTRLTVV.

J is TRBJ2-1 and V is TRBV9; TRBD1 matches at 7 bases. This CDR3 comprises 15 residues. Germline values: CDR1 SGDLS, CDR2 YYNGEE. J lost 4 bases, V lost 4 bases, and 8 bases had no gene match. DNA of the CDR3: TGTGCCAGCAGCACTACCGGGACAGCTTACAATGAGCAGTTCTTC. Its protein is CASSTTGTAYNEQFF.

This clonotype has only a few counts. The CDR3 sequence is CASSPRGTGGSYEQYF. CDR3 coding DNA: TGTGCCAGCAGCCCCCGGGGGACGGGTGGCTCCTACGAGCAGTACTTC. This chain connects TRBV7-2 to TRBJ2-7; tentative D call: TRBD2 (6 bases). Per germline, CDR1 SGHTA and CDR2 FQGNSA. The CDR3 length is 16 residues. Trimming shortened V by 5 bases and J by 0 bases, and 17 bases separated the two germline ends.

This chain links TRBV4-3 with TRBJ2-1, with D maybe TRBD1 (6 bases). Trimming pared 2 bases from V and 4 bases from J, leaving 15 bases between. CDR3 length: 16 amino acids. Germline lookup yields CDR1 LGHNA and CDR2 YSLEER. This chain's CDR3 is CASSQTTGPAYNEQFF. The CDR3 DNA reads TGCGCCAGCAGCCAAACGACAGGTCCCGCTTACAATGAGCAGTTCTTC.

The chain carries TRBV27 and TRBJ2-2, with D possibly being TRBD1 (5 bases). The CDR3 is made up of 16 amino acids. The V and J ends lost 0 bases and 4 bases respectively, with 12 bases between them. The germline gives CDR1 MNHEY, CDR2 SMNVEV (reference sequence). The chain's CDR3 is CASSLSGQGSTGELFF. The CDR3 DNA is TGTGCCAGCAGTTTATCAGGGCAGGGTAGCACCGGGGAGCTGTTTTTT.

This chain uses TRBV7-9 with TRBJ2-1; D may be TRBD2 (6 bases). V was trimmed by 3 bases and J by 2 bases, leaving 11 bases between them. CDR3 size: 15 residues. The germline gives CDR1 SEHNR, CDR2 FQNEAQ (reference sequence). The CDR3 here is CASSLFRETYNEQFF. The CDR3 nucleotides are TGTGCCAGCAGCTTGTTTCGGGAGACCTACAATGAGCAGTTCTTC.

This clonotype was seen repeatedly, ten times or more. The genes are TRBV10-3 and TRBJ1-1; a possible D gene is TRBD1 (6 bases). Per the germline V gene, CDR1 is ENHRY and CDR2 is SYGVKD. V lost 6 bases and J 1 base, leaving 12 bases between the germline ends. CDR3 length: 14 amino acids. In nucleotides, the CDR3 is TGTGCCATCAGGGCCGGGGACAAGAACACTGAAGCTTTCTTT. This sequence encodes CAIRAGDKNTEAFF.

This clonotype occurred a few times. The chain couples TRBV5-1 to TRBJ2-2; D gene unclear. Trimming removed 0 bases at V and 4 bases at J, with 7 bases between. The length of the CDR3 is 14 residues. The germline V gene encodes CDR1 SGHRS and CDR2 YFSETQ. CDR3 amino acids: CASSLGWATGELFF. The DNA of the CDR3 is TGCGCCAGCAGCTTGGGCTGGGCCACCGGGGAGCTGTTTTTT.

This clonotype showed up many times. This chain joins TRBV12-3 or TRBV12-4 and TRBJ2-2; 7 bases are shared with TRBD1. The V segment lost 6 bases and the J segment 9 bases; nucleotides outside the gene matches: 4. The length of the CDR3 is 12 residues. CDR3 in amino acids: CASRPQGRELFF. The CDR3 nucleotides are TGTGCCAGCAGACCACAGGGGAGGGAGCTGTTTTTT.

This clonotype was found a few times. This CDR3 is CASSSGQNEKLFF. CDR3 nucleotide sequence: TGTGCCAGCAGCTCGGGACAGAATGAAAAACTGTTTTTT. This rearrangement joins TRBV7-9 to TRBJ1-4; 7 bases align to TRBD1. Losses at the gene ends were 4 bases for V and 5 bases for J; bases not matched to a gene: 1. The CDR3 runs 13 residues. Germline CDR1 is SEHNR and CDR2 is FQNEAQ (reference sequence). The complete variable domain, with remaining parts taken from reference TRBV7-9 and TRBJ1-4, reads DTGVSQNPRHKITKRGQNVTFRCDPISEHNRLYWYRQTLGQGPEFLTYFQNEAQLEKSRLLSDRFSAERPKGSFSTLEIQRTEQGDSAMYLCASSSGQNEKLFFGSGTQLSVL.

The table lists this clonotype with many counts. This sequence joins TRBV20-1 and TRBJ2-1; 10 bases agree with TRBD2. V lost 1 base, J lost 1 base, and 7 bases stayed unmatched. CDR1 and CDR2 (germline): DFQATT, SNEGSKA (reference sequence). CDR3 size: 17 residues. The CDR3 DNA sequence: TGCAGTGCTAGAGCCATTGGACTAGCGGCTTCCTACAATGAGCAGTTCTTC. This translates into CSARAIGLAASYNEQFF.

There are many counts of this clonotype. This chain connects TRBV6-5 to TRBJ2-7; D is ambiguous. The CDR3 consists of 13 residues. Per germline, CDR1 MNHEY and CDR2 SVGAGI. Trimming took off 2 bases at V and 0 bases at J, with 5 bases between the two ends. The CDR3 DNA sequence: TGTGCCAGCAGTTACGGTATCTCCTACGAGCAGTACTTC. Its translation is CASSYGISYEQYF.

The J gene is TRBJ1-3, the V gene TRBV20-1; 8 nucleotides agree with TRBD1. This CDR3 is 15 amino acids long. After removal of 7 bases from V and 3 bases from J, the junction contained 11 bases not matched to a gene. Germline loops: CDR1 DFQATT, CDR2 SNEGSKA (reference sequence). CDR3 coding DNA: TGCAGTGTCCAGGGGGCGACCAGACATGGAAACACCATATATTTT. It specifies CSVQGATRHGNTIYF.

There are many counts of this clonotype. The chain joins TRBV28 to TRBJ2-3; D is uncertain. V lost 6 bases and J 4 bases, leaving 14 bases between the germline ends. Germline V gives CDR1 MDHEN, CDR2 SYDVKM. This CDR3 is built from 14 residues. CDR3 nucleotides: TGTGCCAGCAGCCGTCCTCTGCGGCCAGATACGCAGTATTTT. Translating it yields CASSRPLRPDTQYF.